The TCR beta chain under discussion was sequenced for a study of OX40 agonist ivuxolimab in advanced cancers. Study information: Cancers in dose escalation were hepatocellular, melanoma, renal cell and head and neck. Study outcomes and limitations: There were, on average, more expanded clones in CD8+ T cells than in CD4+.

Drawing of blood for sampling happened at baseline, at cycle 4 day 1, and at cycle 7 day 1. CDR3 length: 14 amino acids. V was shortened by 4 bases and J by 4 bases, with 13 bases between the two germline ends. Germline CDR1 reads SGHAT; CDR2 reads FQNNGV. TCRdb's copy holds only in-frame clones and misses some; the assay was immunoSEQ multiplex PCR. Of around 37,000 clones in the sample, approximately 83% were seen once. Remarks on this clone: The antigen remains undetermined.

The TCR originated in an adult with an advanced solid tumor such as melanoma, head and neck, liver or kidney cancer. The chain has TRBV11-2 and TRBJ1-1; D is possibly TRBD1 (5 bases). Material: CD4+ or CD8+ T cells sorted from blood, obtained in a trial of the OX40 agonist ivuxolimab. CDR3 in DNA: TGTGCCAGCAGCTGGAGGGGTGGGGTCACTGAAGCTTTCTTT. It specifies CASSWRGGVTEAFF.